This T cell receptor beta chain was retrieved from a study of blood T cell repertoires in COVID-19. Overall study context: Specimens from acute and convalescent COVID-19 originated in the United States, Italy and Spain.

Libraries were prepared by immunoSEQ multiplex PCR; TCRdb keeps only in-frame clonotypes and omits some of them. This sample has 240,000 or so clones, with approximately 83% found just once. V lost 0 bases, J lost 3 bases, and 14 bases stayed unmatched. This CDR3 contains 19 residues. Germline loops: CDR1 SGDLS, CDR2 YYNGEE. The chain recombines TRBV9 with TRBJ2-3; TRBD2 matches 9 bases. Sequencing was carried out using peripheral blood. The clonotype originates from a man in his thirties or forties who had recovered from COVID-19. CDR3 sequence (DNA): TGTGCCAGCAGCGTAGGTCTAGCGGGGCCCTTAACTACGACAGATACGCAGTATTTT. Protein: CASSVGLAGPLTTTDTQYF.